This T cell receptor beta chain was profiled in a study of cytomegalovirus exposure and HLA in healthy donors. The ends were cut back, 5 bases at V and 8 bases at J, with 16 bases in the middle. This CDR3 is built from 14 residues. Germline V gives CDR1 SEHNR, CDR2 FQNEAQ (reference sequence). Findings of the study overall: Cytomegalovirus status was reportedly diagnosed by the classifier with high sensitivity and specificity. In most subjects, TCR beta sequences reportedly gave accurate predictions of HLA-A and HLA-B alleles. Immune exposure was documented only through CMV serostatus.

The primer mix had 60 Vbeta and 13 Jbeta primers. Measured with immunoSEQ multiplex PCR; TCRdb has only the in-frame clones, and not every one. Counted here are approximately 130,000 clones, 81% occurring once; the ten biggest clones make up around 2.3%. A few counts support this clone. Its cognate antigen is unknown. This receptor was identified in a woman aged 40 to 50 in good health and CMV-seronegative. Sequencing was done on a sample of PBMCs. The chain uses TRBV7-9 and TRBJ1-5, with D perhaps TRBD1 (6 bases). The CDR3 nucleotides are TGTGCCAGCAGCGCACAGGGATTCATGGAGCCCCAGCATTTT. Its protein is CASSAQGFMEPQHF.